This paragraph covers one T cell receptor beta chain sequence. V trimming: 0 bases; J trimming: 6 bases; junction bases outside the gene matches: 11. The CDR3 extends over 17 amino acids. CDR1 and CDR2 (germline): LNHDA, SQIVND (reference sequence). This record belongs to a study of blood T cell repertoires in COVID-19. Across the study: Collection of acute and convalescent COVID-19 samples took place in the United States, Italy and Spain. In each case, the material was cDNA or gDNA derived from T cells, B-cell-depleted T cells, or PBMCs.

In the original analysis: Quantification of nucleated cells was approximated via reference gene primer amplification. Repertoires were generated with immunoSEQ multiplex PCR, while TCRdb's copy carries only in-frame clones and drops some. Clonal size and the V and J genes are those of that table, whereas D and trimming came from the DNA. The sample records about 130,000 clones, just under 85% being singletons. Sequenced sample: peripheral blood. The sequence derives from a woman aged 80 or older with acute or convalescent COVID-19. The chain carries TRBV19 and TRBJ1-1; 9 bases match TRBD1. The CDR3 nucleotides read TGTGCCAGTAGTATAGAGGGGACAGGGAATGTAGGCTCTGAAGCTTTCTTT. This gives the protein CASSIEGTGNVGSEAFF.